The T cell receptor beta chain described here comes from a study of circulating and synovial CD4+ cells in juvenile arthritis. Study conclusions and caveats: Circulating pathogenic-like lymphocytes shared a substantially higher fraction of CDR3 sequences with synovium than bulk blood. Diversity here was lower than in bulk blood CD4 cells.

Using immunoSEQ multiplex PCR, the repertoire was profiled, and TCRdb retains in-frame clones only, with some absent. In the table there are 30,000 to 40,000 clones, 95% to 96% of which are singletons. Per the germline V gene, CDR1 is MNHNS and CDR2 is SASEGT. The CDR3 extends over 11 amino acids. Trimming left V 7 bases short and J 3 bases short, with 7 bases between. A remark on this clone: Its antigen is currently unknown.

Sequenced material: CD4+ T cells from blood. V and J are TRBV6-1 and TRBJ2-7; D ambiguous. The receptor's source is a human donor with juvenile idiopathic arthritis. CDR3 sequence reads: CASITVYEQYF. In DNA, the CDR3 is TGTGCCAGCATTACGGTCTACGAGCAGTACTTC.